This is a list of T cell receptor beta chains from one sample in a study of OX40 agonist ivuxolimab in advanced cancers. Here immunoSEQ multiplex PCR was the method, and the copy in TCRdb shows in-frame clones only, minus some. The sample has tens of thousands of clones, around nine tenths seen once. The specimen was CD4+ or CD8+ T cells sorted from blood, collected in a trial of the OX40 agonist ivuxolimab. These receptors were obtained from an adult with an advanced solid tumor such as melanoma, head and neck, liver or kidney cancer. Both conserved end residues are part of each CDR3. Each record gives: CDR3 length, clone size, V gene, D gene, J gene, CDR3 DNA, CDR3 protein. A D gene is named only where the DNA matches it firmly. Clone size is shown for a subset of rows, as once, few, many or a class of expanded clone.

cdr3_length: 14; clone_size: .; v_call: TRBV7-2; d_call: .; j_call: TRBJ1-1; cdr3_nt: TGTGCCAGCAGCCCAAACAGGGTAGGGTCTGAAGCTTTCTTT; cdr3_aa: CASSPNRVGSEAFF
cdr3_length: 14; clone_size: .; v_call: TRBV7-9; d_call: TRBD1; j_call: TRBJ2-7; cdr3_nt: TGTGCCAGCAGCGGACAGGGGGCGCGGTACGAGCAGTACTTC; cdr3_aa: CASSGQGARYEQYF
cdr3_length: 15; clone_size: .; v_call: TRBV6-5; d_call: .; j_call: TRBJ2-6; cdr3_nt: TGTGCCAGCATTTCAACCGCCTCTGGGGCCAACGTCCTGACTTTC; cdr3_aa: CASISTASGANVLTF
cdr3_length: 14; clone_size: .; v_call: TRBV12-5; d_call: .; j_call: TRBJ1-2; cdr3_nt: TGTGCTAGTGGTTTCGAGGGGCATAGGTATGGCTACACCTTC; cdr3_aa: CASGFEGHRYGYTF
cdr3_length: 18; clone_size: .; v_call: TRBV27; d_call: TRBD2; j_call: TRBJ2-1; cdr3_nt: TGTGCCAGCAGTCGCCGGCTAGCGGGGGGAGGTTCCTACAATGAGCAGTTCTTC; cdr3_aa: CASSRRLAGGGSYNEQFF
cdr3_length: 14; clone_size: .; v_call: TRBV6-6; d_call: .; j_call: TRBJ2-7; cdr3_nt: TGTGCCAGCAGTTTGGCTAGCAGAGTAGACGAGCAGTACTTC; cdr3_aa: CASSLASRVDEQYF
cdr3_length: 14; clone_size: .; v_call: TRBV27; d_call: .; j_call: TRBJ1-2; cdr3_nt: TGTGCCAGCAGTGGGATGGGGAAGTCCTATGGCTACACCTTC; cdr3_aa: CASSGMGKSYGYTF
cdr3_length: 16; clone_size: few; v_call: TRBV6-5; d_call: .; j_call: TRBJ1-6; cdr3_nt: TGTGCCAGCAGTTACTCGACAGGCTCCTATAATTCACCCCTCCACTTT; cdr3_aa: CASSYSTGSYNSPLHF
cdr3_length: 16; clone_size: .; v_call: TRBV19; d_call: .; j_call: TRBJ1-5; cdr3_nt: TGTGCCAGTAGTACCAGGTCGATACGGAGGGATCAGCCCCAGCATTTT; cdr3_aa: CASSTRSIRRDQPQHF
cdr3_length: 13; clone_size: .; v_call: TRBV11-2; d_call: .; j_call: TRBJ1-1; cdr3_nt: TGTGCCAGCAGCTTAGTGAGGAAAAAAAAAGCTTTCTTT; cdr3_aa: CASSLVRKKKAFF
cdr3_length: 14; clone_size: .; v_call: TRBV5-4; d_call: TRBD2; j_call: TRBJ2-7; cdr3_nt: TGTGCCAGCAGCCTGACTAGCGGGGGGTTCGAGCAGTACTTC; cdr3_aa: CASSLTSGGFEQYF
cdr3_length: 15; clone_size: .; v_call: TRBV7-2; d_call: TRBD1; j_call: TRBJ1-4; cdr3_nt: TGTGCCAGCAGCGCCCACAGGGGGTTAAATGAAAAACTGTTTTTT; cdr3_aa: CASSAHRGLNEKLFF
cdr3_length: 15; clone_size: .; v_call: TRBV6-5; d_call: TRBD1; j_call: TRBJ2-7; cdr3_nt: TGTGCCAGCAGGGACTTGACAGGGGGCTTCTACGAGCAGTACTTC; cdr3_aa: CASRDLTGGFYEQYF
cdr3_length: 13; clone_size: .; v_call: TRBV2; d_call: .; j_call: TRBJ2-1; cdr3_nt: TGTGCCAGCAGAGCCGGGACTTACAATGAGCAGTTCTTC; cdr3_aa: CASRAGTYNEQFF
cdr3_length: 14; clone_size: .; v_call: TRBV5-1; d_call: .; j_call: TRBJ2-5; cdr3_nt: TGCGCCAGCAGCATCAGCGGGCGAGGGGAGACCCAGTACTTC; cdr3_aa: CASSISGRGETQYF
cdr3_length: 14; clone_size: .; v_call: TRBV11-2; d_call: .; j_call: TRBJ1-5; cdr3_nt: TGTGCCAGCAAGCTAACAGATAGCAATCAGCCCCAGCATTTT; cdr3_aa: CASKLTDSNQPQHF
cdr3_length: 13; clone_size: .; v_call: TRBV18; d_call: .; j_call: TRBJ1-1; cdr3_nt: TGTGCCAGCTCACCCCTGTCCAACACTGAAGCTTTCTTT; cdr3_aa: CASSPLSNTEAFF
cdr3_length: 12; clone_size: .; v_call: TRBV11-2; d_call: .; j_call: TRBJ2-2; cdr3_nt: TGTGCCAGCAGCTTCTCAACCGGGGAGCTGTTTTTT; cdr3_aa: CASSFSTGELFF
cdr3_length: 15; clone_size: .; v_call: TRBV9; d_call: .; j_call: TRBJ2-2; cdr3_nt: TGTGCCAGCAGCACAGGGGCGCGGGATCTCGGGGAGCTGTTTTTT; cdr3_aa: CASSTGARDLGELFF
cdr3_length: 14; clone_size: .; v_call: TRBV7-3; d_call: .; j_call: TRBJ2-5; cdr3_nt: TGTGCCAGCAGCCCCCGAGGGAGACAAGAGACCCAGTACTTC; cdr3_aa: CASSPRGRQETQYF
cdr3_length: 17; clone_size: .; v_call: TRBV21-1; d_call: .; j_call: TRBJ2-4; cdr3_nt: TGTGCCAGCAGCAAAGCAAGGGGAGAAGAGGCCAAAAACATTCAGTACTTC; cdr3_aa: CASSKARGEEAKNIQYF
cdr3_length: 17; clone_size: .; v_call: TRBV25-1; d_call: .; j_call: TRBJ2-3; cdr3_nt: TGTGCCAGCATCCCTCCCTCAGGAGGGGGCGGCACAGATACGCAGTATTTT; cdr3_aa: CASIPPSGGGGTDTQYF
cdr3_length: 14; clone_size: .; v_call: TRBV4-1; d_call: .; j_call: TRBJ1-1; cdr3_nt: TGCGCCAGCAGCCAGGGGGAGAGCGACACTGAAGCTTTCTTT; cdr3_aa: CASSQGESDTEAFF
cdr3_length: 14; clone_size: few; v_call: TRBV18; d_call: .; j_call: TRBJ1-1; cdr3_nt: TGTGCCAGCTCACCTGGAACAGAGGGTATTGGGGCTTTCTTT; cdr3_aa: CASSPGTEGIGAFF
cdr3_length: 12; clone_size: .; v_call: TRBV6-5; d_call: .; j_call: TRBJ2-7; cdr3_nt: TGTGCCACCGCGGACGTCTCCTACGAGCAGTACTTC; cdr3_aa: CATADVSYEQYF
cdr3_length: 15; clone_size: once; v_call: TRBV7-9; d_call: .; j_call: TRBJ1-3; cdr3_nt: TGTGCCAGCAGCTTCCTAGGTACAGCTGGAAACACCATATATTTT; cdr3_aa: CASSFLGTAGNTIYF
cdr3_length: 13; clone_size: .; v_call: TRBV7-3; d_call: .; j_call: TRBJ2-2; cdr3_nt: TGTGCCAGCAGCTTACGTGGCACCGGGGAGCTGTTTTTT; cdr3_aa: CASSLRGTGELFF
cdr3_length: 14; clone_size: .; v_call: TRBV18; d_call: .; j_call: TRBJ1-4; cdr3_nt: TGTGCCAGCTCGCCTGAGGGTGGTAAAGAAAAACTGTTTTTT; cdr3_aa: CASSPEGGKEKLFF
cdr3_length: 17; clone_size: .; v_call: TRBV4-1; d_call: TRBD1; j_call: TRBJ2-5; cdr3_nt: TGCGCCAGCAGCCACGGCAAACAGGGGTCCCTCCAAGAGACCCAGTACTTC; cdr3_aa: CASSHGKQGSLQETQYF
cdr3_length: 14; clone_size: .; v_call: TRBV5-6; d_call: TRBD1; j_call: TRBJ2-7; cdr3_nt: TGTGCCAGCAGCTTTGTGACAGGGAGATACGAGCAGTACTTC; cdr3_aa: CASSFVTGRYEQYF
cdr3_length: 14; clone_size: .; v_call: TRBV6-6; d_call: TRBD2; j_call: TRBJ2-3; cdr3_nt: TGTGCCAGCATCGAAGCGGGGGGAGGGGATACGCAGTATTTT; cdr3_aa: CASIEAGGGDTQYF
cdr3_length: 13; clone_size: few; v_call: TRBV10-3; d_call: .; j_call: TRBJ1-1; cdr3_nt: TGTGCCATCAAAGAGACCCAAGGGACTGAAGCTTTCTTT; cdr3_aa: CAIKETQGTEAFF
cdr3_length: 16; clone_size: .; v_call: TRBV7-3; d_call: TRBD1; j_call: TRBJ2-5; cdr3_nt: TGTGCCGGCAGCTTAACGGGACAGGGGGCCTGGGAGACCCAGTACTTC; cdr3_aa: CAGSLTGQGAWETQYF
cdr3_length: 13; clone_size: once; v_call: TRBV7-9; d_call: TRBD1; j_call: TRBJ2-7; cdr3_nt: TGTGCCAGCAGCCGGACAGGCGGCTACGAGCAGTACTTC; cdr3_aa: CASSRTGGYEQYF
cdr3_length: 14; clone_size: .; v_call: TRBV5-1; d_call: .; j_call: TRBJ2-1; cdr3_nt: TGCGCCAGCAGCCTCCAGACTAGTTCCCCTGAGCAGTTCTTC; cdr3_aa: CASSLQTSSPEQFF